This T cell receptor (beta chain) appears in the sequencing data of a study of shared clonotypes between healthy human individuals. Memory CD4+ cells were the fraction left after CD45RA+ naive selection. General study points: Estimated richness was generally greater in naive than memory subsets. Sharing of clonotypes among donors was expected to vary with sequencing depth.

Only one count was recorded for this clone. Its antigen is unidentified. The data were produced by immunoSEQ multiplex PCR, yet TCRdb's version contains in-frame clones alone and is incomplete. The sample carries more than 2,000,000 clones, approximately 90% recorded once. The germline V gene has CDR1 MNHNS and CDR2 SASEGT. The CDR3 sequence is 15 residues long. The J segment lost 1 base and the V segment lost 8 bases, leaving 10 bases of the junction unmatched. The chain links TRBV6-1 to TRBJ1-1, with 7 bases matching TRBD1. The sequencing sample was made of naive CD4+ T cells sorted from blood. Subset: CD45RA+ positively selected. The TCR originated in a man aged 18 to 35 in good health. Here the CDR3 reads CASPRPGQQNTEAFF. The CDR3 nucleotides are TGTGCCAGCCCTCGGCCGGGACAGCAGAACACTGAAGCTTTCTTT.